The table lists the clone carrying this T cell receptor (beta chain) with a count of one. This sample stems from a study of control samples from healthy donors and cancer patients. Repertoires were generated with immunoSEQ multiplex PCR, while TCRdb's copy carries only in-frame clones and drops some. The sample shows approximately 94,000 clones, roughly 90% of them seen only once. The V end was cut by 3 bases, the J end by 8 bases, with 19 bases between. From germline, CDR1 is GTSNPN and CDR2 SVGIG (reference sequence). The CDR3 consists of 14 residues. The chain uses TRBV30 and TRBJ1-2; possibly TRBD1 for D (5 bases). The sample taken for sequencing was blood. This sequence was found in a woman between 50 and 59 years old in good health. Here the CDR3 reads CAWRGQTGSRGYTF. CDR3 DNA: TGTGCCTGGAGGGGGCAAACAGGTTCTCGGGGCTACACCTTC.